This T cell receptor beta chain emerged from a study of cytomegalovirus exposure and HLA in healthy donors (dated by TCRdb to 2015 to 2018). Broadly, across the study: An earlier analysis of several hundred of the donors reported more than 250 Gb of sequence data and around 110 million unique TCR beta sequences from 150 million to 200 million T cells. An early release that covered more than 550 HLA-typed donors contained approximately 300 gigabases of sequencing data and about 93 million unique TCR sequences. The genetic ancestry cluster associated with self-reported Caucasian donors included about four fifths of the 398 genotyped donors. The study was designed to test whether signatures of past pathogen exposure could be identified by cataloging public T cell receptors. The study profiled the T cell repertoires of 550 to 700 subjects by immunosequencing and related them to cytomegalovirus serostatus. Besides the first cohort of about 730 subjects, a separate validation cohort made up of 90 to 150 different subjects was used. The study combined high-throughput TCR immunosequencing, statistical association of individual TCRs with disease status, and machine learning to predict cytomegalovirus infection status. To study patterns of TCR occurrence, a later analysis re-analyzed previously published TCR beta repertoires from under 750 donors and added high-resolution HLA genotyping. Rather than drawing on any new phenotypic data, the later analysis identified candidate immune exposures from TCR beta sequences and the way those sequences occurred across donors. In an earlier analysis of roughly 600 of the donors, high-throughput TCR beta sequencing was used to judge whether each TCR beta V gene segment behaved as functional or pseudogenic. Donor age, sex, ethnicity and CMV serostatus were collected together with the repertoire data. A later genetic analysis used genome-wide SNP genotypes for about 65% of the roughly 670 donors, treating that subset as a discovery cohort. Every repertoire in the discovery cohort had been generated on one and the same sequencing platform. Both class I and class II loci were covered by HLA typing, at four-digit resolution. Typing coverage differed by locus: A, B, C, DRB1 and DQB1 were typed in roughly 620-630 donors, DQA1 in 522, DPA1 in 600 to 610, and DPB1 in 472. Roughly five DR-DQ haplotypes were handled as single units for association and clustering, since linkage in the cohort was strong. Among around 400 genotyped donors of the cohort, an average of about 240,000 unique TCR beta nucleotide sequences were sequenced per donor, roughly 20% of them non-productive.

The cohort consisted of 650 to 850 healthy bone marrow donors. At the time of sampling, every cohort member was nominally healthy, though immune exposures that went unrecorded were likely present. The donor tested CMV seronegative, placing the donor among the roughly 400 seronegative members of the cohort. Every donor gave a peripheral blood sample, and the peripheral blood mononuclear cells from that sample were used for TCR beta sequencing. Genomic DNA was extracted from the blood cell samples with the Qiagen DNeasy Blood Extraction Kit. This clone was detected only once. Its target antigen remains unknown. No base qualities exist here, and no much larger clone lies one base off it. The library relied on the immunoSEQ multiplex PCR assay. The multiplex PCR relied on a mix of 60 forward primers for TCR Vbeta segments and 13 reverse primers for TCR Jbeta segments. Amplification of the CDR3 region of rearranged TCR beta genes was performed with a multiplex PCR assay on genomic DNA. On the Illumina HiSeq System, the amplified TCR beta libraries were sequenced as 87-base-pair reads. The original pipeline was this. In a later analysis, tens of millions of unique TCR beta chains were counted across the 690 or so repertoires, and roughly 11 million of these chains were shared by at least two donors. Raw reads were error-corrected and collapsed into unique sequences with a nearest-neighbor algorithm that merged closely related sequences to remove PCR and sequencing errors. To assign V, D and J gene segments, CDR3 sequences were aligned to IMGT reference sequences. Each retained sequence needed at least a six-nucleotide match to both a V gene segment and a J gene segment. A rearrangement was called productive if the CDR3 had no stop codons and remained in frame with V and J, and every other rearrangement was called non-productive. Following IMGT convention, CDR3 was defined as the stretch from the second conserved V-encoded cysteine to the conserved J-encoded phenylalanine. In an earlier analysis of around 600 of the donors, sequences lacking an unambiguous match to a single V gene segment were excluded. In an earlier analysis of almost 600 of the donors, a V segment was called functional when productive rearrangements were above 56.7%, and segregating when the standard deviation between donors exceeded 5%. A statistical classification framework was built for diagnosing cytomegalovirus status from the catalog of TCR beta chain sequences. In a later analysis, TCR nucleotide sequences were compared against IMGT/GENE-DB human TR gene sequences so that V and J genes could be assigned. In a later analysis, CDR3 sequences and most-parsimonious VDJ recombination scenarios were assigned using the TCRdist pipeline. In a later analysis, every TCR beta chain was defined by the combination of its CDR3 amino acid sequence and its V-gene family, and reads without a unique V-gene family were dropped. A later analysis removed roughly 590 highly shared, low-generation-probability nucleotide sequences to deal with suspected cross-contamination and a sequencing artifact. In a later analysis, a clonal expansion index was calculated for each public chain from normalized within-repertoire ranks of inferred template counts. A later analysis computed generation probabilities with a VDJ recombination model fitted to out-of-frame rearrangements, and checked the results against IGoR. In a later analysis, TCR-TCR, TCR-HLA and TCR-CMV co-occurrence was scored with hypergeometric tests, and a repertoire-size bias correction was applied to TCR pairs. In a later analysis, false discovery rates were estimated by permuting HLA or CMV assignments 20 times. A later analysis grouped co-occurring TCRs with DBSCAN, adding TCRdist sequence similarity when clustering within HLA-allele-positive subsets. Co-occurrence clustering excluded repertoires with fewer than 30,000 or more than 120,000 public chains, plus five with anomalous nucleotide sharing. This immuneACCESS table, as held by TCRdb, lists in-frame sequences with V and J called but not all clones. Of the missing ones, under half trace to an unresolved V gene in checked studies; the others have no known cause. That table furnishes V, J and clone size, whereas the DNA furnished D and trimming. For this sample the table gives 200,000 to 300,000 clones, of which about 88% were detected only once. The top ten constitute roughly 0.26% of the sample.

Sequences SGHAT (CDR1) and FQNNGV (CDR2) are obtained from the germline V gene. The junction carries 16 bases between V and J, which are trimmed by 3 bases and 5 bases respectively. Spanning cysteine to phenylalanine, the CDR3 consists of 15 amino acids. The kept DNA is CDR3 alone, 45 bases in frame from the first base. What the research found in general, with its limitations: Some IMGT-functional V segments, including TRBV6-2 and TRBV6-3, could not be distinguished by the 87-base-pair reads and were therefore excluded. In a later analysis, most CMV-associated TCR beta chains were found to appear HLA-restricted, with HLA associations seemingly driven largely by CMV exposure. Broadly in line with IMGT annotations, most TCR beta V segments showed up in productive rearrangements about 90% or about 30% of the time in an earlier analysis of about 500 of the donors. The cohort was sequenced for TCR beta chains only, and without alpha or paired-chain data the features that could be detected were limited. Because counts were too low, around 18 rarely observed V segments, including chromosome 9 orphons, were left out of the earlier analysis of approximately 580 of the donors. A later genetic analysis reported fewer N-insertions in productive TCRs among donors in an Asian-associated ancestry cluster than the approximately 700-donor mean. In the study, approximately 160 TCR beta chains were listed as associated with cytomegalovirus. The classifier was reported to diagnose cytomegalovirus status with high specificity and sensitivity in both the original cohort and the validation cohort. A cluster of highly shared sequence variants was judged likely to be a technical artifact of the sequencing pipeline. In a later analysis, TCR association rates were found to vary across HLA loci, with the most associated TCRs seen for DRB1 alleles and the fewest for HLA-C alleles. Several of the top co-occurrence clusters appeared to be linked to parvovirus B19, influenza, CMV and Epstein-Barr virus, according to a later analysis. Correlated functional status among segregating V segments might reflect linkage disequilibrium, but an unknown experimental factor could not be ruled out. HLA typing was unavailable for some donors at each locus, so association tests used only the typed subset. The authors suggested that the approach could potentially be generalized to other disease states and immunological phenotypes. In a later analysis, HLA-associated TCR beta chains were found to be more clonally expanded and to have lower generation probabilities than equally common non-associated chains. A further reported finding was that TCR beta sequences accurately predicted the HLA-A and HLA-B alleles for most subjects in the first cohort. CMV serostatus was the only immune exposure information available for the cohort. A later genetic analysis associated a missense DCLRE1C variant with V-gene and J-gene trimming of TCR beta chains, and an independent cohort replicated the association. At a false discovery rate of 0.05, a later analysis linked under 20,000 TCR beta sequences to specific HLA alleles. Most TCR sequences were observed very rarely across donors, whereas some public TCRs were present in many individuals. Presence/absence analyses assumed roughly uniform sequencing depth across donors, an assumption that may not hold. A few of the identified cytomegalovirus-associated TCR beta chains were confirmed in vitro to be specific for cytomegalovirus antigens. When HLA alleles, especially DR and DQ, strongly co-occurred, attributing TCR associations to individual alleles was difficult.

The sequence is built from TRBV11-2 and TRBJ1-2, with a tentative D gene TRBD1 over 6 matching bases. The receptor's source is a girl between 2 and 10 years old in good health and CMV-seronegative. Sequenced: PBMCs. CDR3 region: CASSFAGVGGYGYTF. DNA sequence: TGTGCCAGCAGCTTCGCAGGGGTAGGTGGATATGGCTACACCTTC.